The T cell receptor beta chain described here comes from a study of beta chain features in type 1 diabetes. Notes on the study in general: Shortening of TCRB CDR3s, moderate but significant, appeared in all four CD4+ subsets of Type 1 diabetes patients. Sequencing of cDNA might inflate the share of cells that strongly express TCR.

A note on this clone: What it recognizes is unknown.

Sequencing targeted expressed TCRB transcripts, as all isolated RNA had been reverse transcribed. The table came from immunoSEQ multiplex PCR; TCRdb's copy has only in-frame clones and leaves some out. The table shows just under 150,000 clones, with more than 10% occurring only once. The CDR3 is 15 residues long. The V gene lost 7 bases and the J gene lost 1 base, with 15 bases spanning the gap. The germline V gene has CDR1 MNHEY and CDR2 SMNVEV (reference sequence). This chain connects TRBV27 to TRBJ2-3, with D possibly being TRBD1 or TRBD2 (6 bases each). This sequence originates from a man aged 18-30 years with type 1 diabetes. Sequencing used central memory CD4+ T cells from blood. This chain's CDR3 is CASISWGAGTDTQYF. The CDR3 DNA sequence: TGTGCCAGCATCTCATGGGGGGCCGGCACAGATACGCAGTATTTT.